This is a list of T cell receptor beta chains from one sample in a study of T cell responses to AZD1222 COVID-19 vaccine. Clones were sequenced by immunoSEQ multiplex PCR, and TCRdb holds only the in-frame ones, with some missing. The table lists 100,000 to 150,000 clones, 88% of them singletons. Sequenced material: peripheral blood, taken on day 0 of AZD1222 vaccination. The receptor set was obtained from an adult in good health. Each CDR3 is given with its conserved first and last residue. A D gene is named only where the DNA matches it firmly. The size field is filled for only some rows; it gives once, few, many or a size class.

NA,NA,TRBV5-5,TRBJ1-1,TGTGCCAGCAGCTTGGGGCAGGGGAGTCGAGGGACTGAAGCTTTCTTT,CASSLGQGSRGTEAFF
NA,NA,TRBV27,TRBJ2-1,TGTGCCAGCAGTCCCGGACTCTACAATGAGCAGTTCTTC,CASSPGLYNEQFF
NA,NA,TRBV19,TRBJ2-3,TGTGCCAGTAGTATAGCACAGATAAGCACAGATACGCAGTATTTT,CASSIAQISTDTQYF
TRBD2,NA,TRBV5-1,TRBJ2-1,TGCGCCAGCAGCCCTGAGCCTAGCGGGATGGGTTTTGAGCAGTTCTTC,CASSPEPSGMGFEQFF
NA,NA,TRBV12-3/TRBV12-4,TRBJ2-7,TGTGCCAGCAGTTTATGGGGAAACTACGAGCAGTACTTC,CASSLWGNYEQYF
NA,NA,TRBV7-2,TRBJ2-7,TGTGCCAGCAGCTTAGTCGGGCACGAGCAGTACTTC,CASSLVGHEQYF
NA,NA,TRBV27,TRBJ2-7,TGTGCCCCCAGCAGGGGTCGAACCTACGAGCAGTACTTC,CAPSRGRTYEQYF
TRBD1,NA,TRBV29-1,TRBJ1-1,TGCAGCGTTGAAGATTCCCTTTCCAGGACAGGGCAAACTGAAGCTTTCTTT,CSVEDSLSRTGQTEAFF
NA,NA,TRBV7-9,TRBJ1-5,TGTGCCAGCAGCTTAGTTGGGAGCAATCAGCCCCAGCATTTT,CASSLVGSNQPQHF
TRBD2,NA,TRBV5-5,TRBJ2-3,TGTGCCAGCAATCCGGGACTAGGGGTCTCAGATACGCAGTATTTT,CASNPGLGVSDTQYF
NA,NA,TRBV6-5,TRBJ1-6,TGTGCCAGCAGTTACTCCGCTTCGGCACAGGTCTCACCCCTCCACTTT,CASSYSASAQVSPLHF
NA,NA,TRBV7-9,TRBJ1-5,TGTGCCAGCAGCCCCCTGGGGGATAGCAATCAGCCCCAGCATTTT,CASSPLGDSNQPQHF
NA,NA,TRBV9,TRBJ1-1,TGTGCCAGCAGCGTAGATGACGGGTTAGAGGCTTTCTTT,CASSVDDGLEAFF
NA,once,TRBV7-2,TRBJ1-2,TGTGCCAGCAGCTTGTTAAAGGGAGGCTACACCTTC,CASSLLKGGYTF
NA,NA,TRBV6-5,TRBJ1-2,TGTGCCAGCAGCAACAACAGATATGGCTACACCTTC,CASSNNRYGYTF
NA,NA,TRBV27,TRBJ1-5,TGTGCCAGCAGCCTGATACCCGGGACTGATAGCAATCAGCCCCAGCATTTT,CASSLIPGTDSNQPQHF
TRBD2,NA,TRBV5-5,TRBJ2-1,TGTGCCAGCAGCTTAGGGCGGGGACTAGCGGGAAGGGGCTCCTACAATGAGCAGTTCTTC,CASSLGRGLAGRGSYNEQFF
TRBD1,few,TRBV3-1/TRBV3-2,TRBJ1-2,TGTGCCAGCAGCCAAGGACAGGGAGGCTACACCTTC,CASSQGQGGYTF
NA,NA,TRBV4-1,TRBJ2-1,TGCGCCAGCAGCCAAGTCGGGTTGGTAGGGCAGTTCTTC,CASSQVGLVGQFF